The clone carrying this TCR beta chain was detected only once. What it binds is unknown. This record belongs to a study of cytomegalovirus exposure and HLA in healthy donors. Study-level background: In terms of ancestry, the Caucasian-associated cluster contained about four fifths of the 350 to 450 genotyped donors.

This PCR relied on a set of 60 Vbeta primers and 13 Jbeta primers. Assay: immunoSEQ multiplex PCR; the TCRdb copy retains only in-frame clones and omits some. The repertoire holds some 91,000 clones, with about 76% as singletons. Study-level points and caveats: Later analysis identified 16,951 TCR beta sequences associated with HLA alleles, using a false discovery rate threshold of 0.05. The majority of CMV-associated TCR beta chains were reported as apparently HLA-restricted in a later analysis. Roughly even sequencing depth across donors was the assumption behind the presence/absence analyses.

Deletions cut 1 base from V and 0 bases from J, with 9 bases between. Germline V gives CDR1 LGHNA, CDR2 YNFKEQ. The CDR3 loop spans 16 amino acids. The source is a man in his forties in good health and CMV-seropositive. This chain uses TRBV4-2 with TRBJ2-2; D not resolved. Sequenced: PBMCs. Here the CDR3 reads CASSQVGLANTGELFF. The CDR3 nucleotides read TGTGCCAGCAGCCAAGTAGGCCTAGCGAACACCGGGGAGCTGTTTTTT.